Shown below are 27 T cell receptor beta chains from a single sample sequenced in a study of blood T cell repertoires in COVID-19. Sequencing used immunoSEQ multiplex PCR; TCRdb keeps in-frame clones, though not all of them. The table lists some 110,000 clones, approximately 85% of them singletons. Specimen: peripheral blood. These receptors originate from a woman of 80 years or more with COVID-19, enrolled during active disease.

This chain connects TRBV7-9 to TRBJ2-5; D may be TRBD1 (5 bases). CDR1 and CDR2 (germline): SEHNR, FQNEAQ (reference sequence). The CDR3 runs 17 residues. V gave up 5 bases and J gave up 4 bases, with 23 bases separating them. As DNA, the CDR3 is TGTGCCAGCAGCCCGATGGGTGGATTGTCAAGGGGAGAGACCCAGTACTTC. This encodes CASSPMGGLSRGETQYF. The whole variable domain, filled in from reference TRBV7-9 and TRBJ2-5, reads DTGVSQNPRHKITKRGQNVTFRCDPISEHNRLYWYRQTLGQGPEFLTYFQNEAQLEKSRLLSDRFSAERPKGSFSTLEIQRTEQGDSAMYLCASSPMGGLSRGETQYFGPGTRLLVL.

The chain employs TRBV10-3 and TRBJ2-5, with TRBD2 matching 11 bases. The V segment lost 0 bases and the J segment 2 bases; nucleotides outside the gene matches: 2. The CDR3 is made up of 16 amino acids. The germline gives CDR1 ENHRY, CDR2 SYGVKD. The CDR3 sequence is CAISESGTSGQETQYF. CDR3 DNA: TGTGCCATCAGTGAGTCAGGGACTAGCGGACAAGAGACCCAGTACTTC.

This clone turned up a few times. The V and J genes are TRBV12-3 or TRBV12-4 and TRBJ2-7; D remains unclear. This CDR3 is 13 amino acids long. V shed 5 bases and J shed 7 bases, with 15 bases lying between them. The CDR3 region is CASSISLEWEQYF. Written as DNA, the CDR3 is TGTGCCAGCAGTATATCCCTAGAATGGGAGCAGTACTTC.

The chain combines TRBV7-3 with TRBJ2-3; TRBD1 matches at 8 bases. This CDR3 has 15 residues. V lost 4 bases and J lost 4; bases outside the gene matches: 7. From germline, CDR1 is SGHTA and CDR2 FQGTGA. The DNA of the CDR3 is TGTGCCAGCAGCTCAACCGGACAGGGAGCAGATACGCAGTATTTT. Protein product: CASSSTGQGADTQYF.

The rearrangement links TRBV28 to TRBJ2-1; 11 bases are a match to TRBD2. V shed 5 bases, J shed 3 bases, and the junction held 6 bases outside the gene matches. The germline V gene has CDR1 MDHEN and CDR2 SYDVKM. This CDR3 has 16 residues. The CDR3 sequence: CASSTGTSGYYNEQFF. The CDR3 region has the DNA TGTGCCAGCAGTACCGGGACTAGCGGATACTACAATGAGCAGTTCTTC.

The chain employs TRBV2 and TRBJ2-1; 11 nucleotides align to TRBD2. The length of the CDR3 is 16 residues. The germline CDR1 and CDR2 sequences are SNHLY and FYNNEI. The junction had 3 bases not matched to a gene; V was cut back by 1 base and J by 4 bases. CDR3 nucleotides: TGTGCCAGCAGTGAAGTAACTAGCGGGAGTTACAATGAGCAGTTCTTC. This gives the protein CASSEVTSGSYNEQFF. Together with reference TRBV2 and TRBJ2-1, the CDR3 gives the full variable domain: EPEVTQTPSHQVTQMGQEVILRCVPISNHLYFYWYRQILGQKVEFLVSFYNNEISEKSEIFDDQFSVERPDGSNFTLKIRSTKLEDSAMYFCASSEVTSGSYNEQFFGPGTRLTVL.

The chain employs TRBV7-6 and TRBJ2-5, with TRBD2 matching over 12 bases. The J segment lost 2 bases and the V segment lost 5 bases, leaving 12 bases of the junction unmatched. Germline CDR1 is SGHVS and CDR2 is FNYEAQ. The CDR3 extends over 18 amino acids. CDR3 loop: CASSNSPGLAGRQETQYF. DNA of the CDR3: TGTGCCAGCAGCAATTCCCCGGGACTAGCGGGTCGACAAGAGACCCAGTACTTC. The complete variable domain, with remaining parts taken from reference TRBV7-6 and TRBJ2-5, reads GAGVSQSPRYKVTKRGQDVALRCDPISGHVSLYWYRQALGQGPEFLTYFNYEAQQDKSGLPNDRFSAERPEGSISTLTIQRTEQRDSAMYRCASSNSPGLAGRQETQYFGPGTRLLVL.

This rearrangement joins TRBV9 to TRBJ2-2; 10 nucleotides line up with TRBD2. There are 18 residues in the CDR3. J lost 8 bases, V lost 4 bases, and 17 bases had no gene match. Germline V lookup: CDR1 SGDLS, CDR2 YYNGEE. CDR3 in DNA: TGTGCCAGCAGCCCCCGTATTAGGACTAGCGGCAACAGAGGGGAGCTGTTTTTT. This gives the protein CASSPRIRTSGNRGELFF.

This clone showed up many times. This chain joins TRBV13 and TRBJ2-7; 7 nucleotides line up with TRBD1. J gave up 5 bases and V 5 bases, and 12 bases lay outside the gene matches. This CDR3 is built from 15 residues. The V gene's germline CDR1 is PRHDT and CDR2 FYEKMQ (reference sequence). The CDR3, as DNA: TGTGCCAGCAGCAACCGGGACAGTCGCGCTAACGAGCAGTACTTC. Residues: CASSNRDSRANEQYF.

This chain connects TRBV29-1 to TRBJ2-6; a possible D gene is TRBD1 (7 bases). CDR3 length: 17 residues. Trimming took 4 bases from V and 0 from J, leaving 16 bases between them. Germline CDR1 reads SQVTM; CDR2 reads ANQGSEA. CDR3 loop: CSVVGGGGSSGANVLTF. The DNA of the CDR3 is TGCAGCGTTGTAGGAGGGGGCGGAAGCTCTGGGGCCAACGTCCTGACTTTC.

V is TRBV5-4 and J is TRBJ1-6, with D uncertain. This CDR3 region has 12 residues. CDR1 and CDR2 from the germline V gene are SGHNT and YYREEE (reference sequence). Between the trimmed V and J ends, which lost 0 bases and 8 bases, there was a span of 3 bases. This CDR3 is CASSLGDSPLHF. CDR3 DNA: TGTGCCAGCAGCTTGGGAGATTCACCCCTCCACTTT.

V gene TRBV6-5 combines with J gene TRBJ2-5; 7 bases map to TRBD2. V dropped 2 bases and J dropped 5; count of bases not matched to a gene: 8. The CDR3 is made up of 15 amino acids. CDR1 and CDR2 (germline): MNHEY, SVGAGI. CDR3 DNA sequence: TGTGCCAGCAGTTACGGGGGAGGGGTCGCGGAGACCCAGTACTTC. Its translation is CASSYGGGVAETQYF.

This clone was recorded at least ten times. The V gene is TRBV3-1 (or the pseudogene TRBV3-2), the J gene TRBJ2-2; no definite D call. The ends were cut back, 4 bases at V and 8 bases at J, with 11 bases in the middle. CDR3 length: 13 amino acids. From germline, CDR1 is LGHDT and CDR2 YNNKEL (reference sequence). DNA for the CDR3: TGTGCCAGCAGCCTTAAAGGAGCGGGGGAGCTGTTTTTT. It encodes CASSLKGAGELFF.

The rearrangement uses TRBV5-1 and TRBJ1-4, with a possible D match to TRBD1 (6 bases). V lost 1 base, J lost 5 bases, and 9 bases lay in between. The germline V gene has CDR1 SGHRS and CDR2 YFSETQ. The CDR3 consists of 14 residues. CDR3 sequence: CASSLTGYNEKLFF. The CDR3 region has the DNA TGCGCCAGCAGCTTGACAGGGTACAATGAAAAACTGTTTTTT.

The J gene is TRBJ2-5, the V gene TRBV6-6, with 8 bases that match TRBD1. Germline V lookup: CDR1 MNHNY, CDR2 SVGAGI (reference sequence). V gave up 5 bases and J gave up 4 bases; unmatched junction bases: 6. CDR3 length: 14 residues. CDR3 sequence (DNA): TGTGCCAGCAGTACGGCAGGGGGCGTAGAGACCCAGTACTTC. Translated: CASSTAGGVETQYF.

This chain joins TRBV19 and TRBJ2-2, with a tentative D call TRBD1 (6 bases). The germline gives CDR1 LNHDA, CDR2 SQIVND (reference sequence). The CDR3 consists of 13 residues. The CDR3 bases are TGTGCTTCCGGGACACCGAACACCGGGGAGCTGTTTTTT. Protein sequence: CASGTPNTGELFF.

This chain connects TRBV5-1 to TRBJ2-5; D remains unclear. The CDR3 is 13 amino acids. Germline CDR1 reads SGHRS; CDR2 reads YFSETQ. The V gene lost 6 bases and the J gene lost 5 bases, with 14 bases spanning the gap. The CDR3 bases are TGCGCCAGCACTACTAATAGTGGGGAGACCCAGTACTTC. This sequence encodes CASTTNSGETQYF.

The J gene is TRBJ1-1, the V gene TRBV29-1; 11 nucleotides line up with TRBD1. Per the germline V gene, CDR1 is SQVTM and CDR2 is ANQGSEA. V lost 4 bases and J lost 8; bases outside the gene matches: 6. This CDR3 has 13 amino acids. CDR3 sequence: CSVGGTGGPEAFF. CDR3 nucleotide sequence: TGCAGCGTTGGGGGGACAGGGGGTCCAGAAGCTTTCTTT. Full variable domain (rest looked up from reference TRBV29-1 and TRBJ1-1): SAVISQKPSRDICQRGTSLTIQCQVDSQVTMMFWYRQQPGQSLTLIATANQGSEATYESGFVIDKFPISRPNLTFSTLTVSNMSPEDSSIYLCSVGGTGGPEAFFGQGTRLTVV.

The chain carries TRBV7-9 and TRBJ1-1, with TRBD1 matching 7 bases. The germline gives CDR1 SEHNR, CDR2 FQNEAQ (reference sequence). This CDR3 contains 14 residues. The V gene end was trimmed by 4 bases and the J gene end by 2 bases; junction bases not matched to a gene: 4. CDR3 residues: CASSYGTDNTEAFF. CDR3 DNA: TGTGCCAGCAGCTACGGGACAGACAACACTGAAGCTTTCTTT.

The V and J genes are TRBV6-2 or TRBV6-3 and TRBJ2-7; no clear D gene. The CDR3 length is 14 residues. V shed 0 bases and J shed 7 bases, with 13 bases lying between them. CDR1 MNHEY and CDR2 SVGEGT come from the germline V gene. Here the CDR3 DNA reads TGTGCCAGCAGTTACTCTCGCCAACTCCAAGAGCAGTACTTC. The encoded protein is CASSYSRQLQEQYF.

This chain uses TRBV28 with TRBJ2-7, with 9 bases identical to TRBD2. CDR1 and CDR2 (germline): MDHEN, SYDVKM. J was trimmed by 0 bases and V by 6 bases; bases with no gene match: 6. CDR3 length equals 15 residues. CDR3 amino acids: CASRGSGGSSYEQYF. CDR3 DNA sequence: TGTGCCAGCAGGGGTAGCGGGGGAAGCTCCTACGAGCAGTACTTC.

The J gene is TRBJ2-7, the V gene TRBV20-1; TRBD1 aligns across 9 bases. V was clipped by 7 bases and J by 4 bases; unmatched bases: 14. CDR1 DFQATT and CDR2 SNEGSKA come from the germline V gene (reference sequence). The CDR3 runs 15 residues. CDR3 residues: CSVSGGTGFTYEQYF. In DNA form, the CDR3 reads TGCAGTGTTAGTGGGGGGACAGGGTTTACTTACGAGCAGTACTTC.

This chain uses TRBV4-3 with TRBJ2-7; D is undetermined. The germline V gene has CDR1 LGHNA and CDR2 YSLEER. Trimming pared 0 bases from V and 7 bases from J, leaving 16 bases between. This CDR3 contains 15 residues. The CDR3 region is CASSQDVAVKLEQYF. The CDR3 DNA sequence: TGCGCCAGCAGCCAAGATGTGGCCGTAAAGTTGGAGCAGTACTTC.

This clone was seen only a few times. V is TRBV7-3 and J is TRBJ1-3, with D unclear. The CDR3 sequence is 14 residues long. CDR1 and CDR2 (germline): SGHTA, FQGTGA. Trimming left V 1 base short and J 4 bases short, with 8 bases between. For the CDR3, the DNA is TGTGCCAGCAGCTTAAGTCCCAGAGGAAACACCATATATTTT. This translates into CASSLSPRGNTIYF.

This chain uses TRBV9 with TRBJ2-2; D perhaps matches TRBD1 (5 bases). The CDR3 length is 12 residues. Germline lookup yields CDR1 SGDLS and CDR2 YYNGEE. V lost 4 bases to trimming and J lost 9 bases, with 10 bases between them. This CDR3 is CASSLGARELFF. Here the CDR3 DNA reads TGTGCCAGCAGCCTAGGGGCCCGGGAGCTGTTTTTT.

This clone appeared a single time. CDR3 region: CASSLVGAYSGELFF. The CDR3 bases are TGTGCCAGCAGCCTAGTGGGGGCCTATTCCGGGGAGCTGTTTTTT. The chain is built from TRBV7-8 and TRBJ2-2, with TRBD1 as a possible D gene (6 bases). V lost 5 bases and J lost 6, with 16 bases in between. CDR1 and CDR2 (germline): SGHVS, FQNEAQ. CDR3 length: 15 residues.

The chain carries TRBV25-1 and TRBJ1-2; TRBD1 might be the D (5 bases). The CDR3 is made up of 14 amino acids. The V gene lost 7 bases and the J gene lost 4 bases, with 16 bases spanning the gap. The V gene's germline CDR1 is MGHDK and CDR2 SYGVNS. The CDR3 DNA follows: TGTGCCAGCACACCAGGCGGGGACTTCTATGGCTACACCTTC. Encoded protein: CASTPGGDFYGYTF.